Shown below are 26 T cell receptor beta chains from a single sample sequenced in a study of blood T cell repertoires in COVID-19. The protocol was immunoSEQ multiplex PCR, while the TCRdb copy is restricted to in-frame clones and leaves out a portion. The table shows about 28,000 clones, with around 90% occurring only once. The sample consisted of peripheral blood. The origin of the receptors is a human donor in a cohort sampled during active COVID-19.

The table lists this clone with a few counts. V and J are TRBV7-2 and TRBJ1-2, with TRBD1 matching 7 bases. V lost 5 bases and J lost 6; bases outside the gene matches: 6. Germline values: CDR1 SGHTA, CDR2 FQGNSA. The CDR3 runs to 13 residues. The CDR3 DNA is TGTGCCAGCAGCCCACAGGGGTATAATGGCTACACCTTC. Translated, it gives CASSPQGYNGYTF.

This chain joins TRBV2 and TRBJ2-3; 7 nucleotides agree with TRBD2. V gave up 4 bases and J gave up 0 bases; unmatched junction bases: 4. The germline CDR1 and CDR2 sequences are SNHLY and FYNNEI. The CDR3 is 15 amino acids. The CDR3 sequence is CASSVAGVSTDTQYF. As DNA, the CDR3 is TGTGCCAGCAGTGTGGCGGGGGTCAGCACAGATACGCAGTATTTT.

The chain is built from TRBV19 and TRBJ1-1; 8 bases match TRBD1. The length of the CDR3 is 17 residues. Germline values: CDR1 LNHDA, CDR2 SQIVND (reference sequence). With V trimmed by 3 bases and J by 0 bases, 9 bases remained unmatched. The CDR3 bases are TGTGCCAGTAGTATTCCCGGACAGGGACCCTTGAACACTGAAGCTTTCTTT. This codes for CASSIPGQGPLNTEAFF.

With regard to this clone: One end of the junction varies from germline; a read error may be responsible. The J gene is TRBJ2-3, the V gene TRBV30, with D tentatively TRBD2 (8 bases). This CDR3 is 12 amino acids long. Germline assignment: CDR1 GTSNPN and CDR2 SVGIG (reference sequence). CDR3 loop: CAWDRAGTSWHF. The CDR3 DNA is TGTGCCTGGGACAGGGCGGGGACTAGTTGGCATTTT.

The chain joins TRBV5-1 to TRBJ2-6; D is possibly TRBD2 (5 bases). Germline-derived CDR1 and CDR2 are SGHRS and YFSETQ. The germline V and J ends were trimmed by 4 bases and 0 bases, with 17 bases remaining between them. CDR3 length: 18 residues. Here the CDR3 reads CASSPLIGEYSGANVLTF. In DNA form, the CDR3 reads TGCGCCAGCAGCCCCTTAATCGGGGAATACTCTGGGGCCAACGTCCTGACTTTC. The whole variable domain, filled in from reference TRBV5-1 and TRBJ2-6, reads KAGVTQTPRYLIKTRGQQVTLSCSPISGHRSVSWYQQTPGQGLQFLFEYFSETQRNKGNFPGRFSGRQFSNSRSEMNVSTLELGDSALYLCASSPLIGEYSGANVLTFGAGSRLTVL.

The chain combines TRBV19 with TRBJ2-4, with 11 positions matching TRBD1. J lost 1 base, V lost 1 base, and 9 bases had no gene match. CDR3 length: 19 residues. CDR1 is LNHDA, CDR2 SQIVND, per germline (reference sequence). This chain's CDR3 is CASSIVGQGATGAKNIQYF. The CDR3 nucleotides are TGTGCCAGTAGTATAGTAGGACAGGGGGCGACGGGGGCCAAAAACATTCAGTACTTC. Looking up the rest from reference TRBV19 and TRBJ2-4 gives the full variable domain: DGGITQSPKYLFRKEGQNVTLSCEQNLNHDAMYWYRQDPGQGLRLIYYSQIVNDFQKGDIAEGYSVSREKKESFPLTVTSAQKNPTAFYLCASSIVGQGATGAKNIQYFGAGTRLSVL.

This chain connects TRBV10-3 to TRBJ1-1; 7 bases line up with TRBD1. The germline gives CDR1 ENHRY, CDR2 SYGVKD. The CDR3 is 13 residues long. Trimming took 10 bases from V and 11 from J; bases not matched to a gene: 16. CDR3 sequence (DNA): TGTGCCACCAGGTGGAGCGACAGGGAAGGGGCTTTCTTT. Residues: CATRWSDREGAFF.

This clone was recorded once. The chain employs TRBV3-1 (or the pseudogene TRBV3-2) and TRBJ1-1; TRBD1 might be the D (6 bases). Germline V lookup: CDR1 LGHDT, CDR2 YNNKEL (reference sequence). The germline V and J ends were trimmed by 2 bases and 4 bases, with 11 bases remaining between them. The CDR3 covers 14 residues. CDR3 protein: CASSQNRATTEAFF. The CDR3 region has the DNA TGTGCCAGCAGCCAAAACAGGGCCACCACTGAAGCTTTCTTT.

The gene calls are TRBV3-1 (or the pseudogene TRBV3-2) and TRBJ2-1; 9 bases fit TRBD1. CDR3 length: 16 residues. Germline CDR1 is LGHDT and CDR2 is YNNKEL (reference sequence). The trim removed 1 base at V and 7 bases at J, leaving 8 bases unmatched. The CDR3 region is CASSQVMGQGRNEQFF. CDR3 DNA sequence: TGTGCCAGCAGCCAAGTGATGGGACAGGGTAGGAATGAGCAGTTCTTC.

This chain uses TRBV7-2 with TRBJ2-6; 11 bases are a match to TRBD2. Per the germline V gene, CDR1 is SGHTA and CDR2 is FQGNSA. This CDR3 has 18 residues. With V trimmed by 5 bases and J by 1 base, 7 bases remained unmatched. The CDR3 region is CASSPTGTSGSGANVLTF. The DNA for the CDR3 is TGTGCCAGCAGCCCCACCGGGACTAGCGGTTCTGGGGCCAACGTCCTGACTTTC.

The chain combines TRBV29-1 with TRBJ2-3, with 7 nucleotides matching TRBD2. After removal of 3 bases from V and 2 bases from J, the junction contained 5 bases not matched to a gene. The CDR3 is 14 amino acids. Germline-derived CDR1 and CDR2 are SQVTM and ANQGSEA. The CDR3 sequence: CSVDRAGDTDTQYF. CDR3 in DNA: TGCAGCGTTGACCGTGCGGGGGACACAGATACGCAGTATTTT.

The CDR3 sequence: CAISEPQGGGNIQYF. The DNA of the CDR3 is TGTGCCATCAGTGAGCCCCAAGGGGGGGGCAACATTCAGTACTTC. The V call is TRBV10-3, the J call TRBJ2-4; a weak D match, TRBD2 (7 bases). With 2 bases removed from V and 7 bases from J, the gap between germline ends came to 15 bases. Looked up from germline, CDR1 is ENHRY and CDR2 is SYGVKD. The CDR3 runs to 15 residues.

J is TRBJ2-7 and V is TRBV6-6; possible D gene TRBD1, 6 bases. Germline assignment: CDR1 MNHNY and CDR2 SVGAGI (reference sequence). The CDR3 runs to 14 residues. Trimming stripped 6 bases from V and 3 bases from J, with 15 bases between. CDR3 sequence: CASSPTGPYYEQYF. The CDR3 DNA reads TGTGCCAGCAGCCCGACAGGACCCTACTACGAGCAGTACTTC.

The chain links TRBV4-1 to TRBJ2-3; a possible D gene is TRBD2 (6 bases). Trimming took off 2 bases at V and 5 bases at J, with 14 bases between the two ends. The CDR3 has 15 residues. Germline CDR1 MGHRA, CDR2 YSYEKL. The CDR3 bases are TGCGCCAGCAGCCAATTAGGAGGGATAGGAGATACGCAGTATTTT. Its protein product is CASSQLGGIGDTQYF.

Written as DNA, the CDR3 is TGTGCCAGCAGCTTGGTGGGCAGGGAGACCCAGTACTTC. Its translation: CASSLVGRETQYF. The V and J genes are TRBV5-4 and TRBJ2-5, with D uncertain. The V end lost 0 bases, the J end lost 5 bases, and 8 bases lay between the germline ends. CDR3 length equals 13 residues. Germline-derived CDR1 and CDR2 are SGHNT and YYREEE (reference sequence).

This chain joins TRBV2 and TRBJ2-7, with 8 bases that match TRBD2. V trimming: 1 base; J trimming: 7 bases; junction bases outside the gene matches: 9. Germline CDR1 and CDR2: SNHLY and FYNNEI. This CDR3 has 15 residues. CDR3 loop: CASSEGGAGGDEQYF. CDR3 in DNA: TGTGCCAGCAGTGAAGGGGGGGCGGGAGGAGATGAGCAGTACTTC.

The V and J genes are TRBV5-1 and TRBJ1-1; D not resolved. The V and J ends lost 4 bases and 0 bases respectively, with 10 bases between them. Germline lookup yields CDR1 SGHRS and CDR2 YFSETQ. The CDR3 sequence is 14 residues long. The CDR3 loop reads CASSTTNMNTEAFF. In DNA, the CDR3 is TGCGCCAGCAGCACCACGAACATGAACACTGAAGCTTTCTTT.

This clone is medium-sized (0.01 to 0.1%) by share. The rearrangement links TRBV5-5 to TRBJ1-5; D gene unclear. The CDR3 sequence is 13 residues long. The V and J ends lost 0 bases and 10 bases respectively, with 11 bases between them. Germline V lookup: CDR1 SGHKS, CDR2 YYEKEE (reference sequence). The CDR3 sequence is CASSLGGLDPQHF. The CDR3 DNA is TGTGCCAGCAGCTTGGGCGGGTTAGACCCCCAGCATTTT. The full variable domain, completed using reference TRBV5-5 and TRBJ1-5, is DAGVTQSPTHLIKTRGQQVTLRCSPISGHKSVSWYQQVLGQGPQFIFQYYEKEERGRGNFPDRFSARQFPNYSSELNVNALLLGDSALYLCASSLGGLDPQHFGDGTRLSIL.

The chain has TRBV9 and TRBJ2-2, with no clear D. Germline CDR1 is SGDLS and CDR2 is YYNGEE. The CDR3 has 13 residues. V lost 0 bases, J lost 7 bases, and 7 bases lay in between. The CDR3 reads CASSVAVGGELFF. Written as DNA, the CDR3 is TGTGCCAGCAGCGTAGCGGTTGGCGGGGAGCTGTTTTTT.

The chain carries TRBV9 and TRBJ1-4; TRBD1 matches at 7 bases. V trimming: 0 bases; J trimming: 5 bases; junction bases outside the gene matches: 4. The CDR3 is 15 amino acids. Germline CDR1 SGDLS, CDR2 YYNGEE. The CDR3 reads CASSVGQGLNEKLFF. CDR3 in DNA: TGTGCCAGCAGCGTAGGACAGGGTTTAAATGAAAAACTGTTTTTT.

The chain uses TRBV7-2 and TRBJ2-5, with 10 positions matching TRBD2. Germline CDR1 is SGHTA and CDR2 is FQGNSA. V shed 2 bases and J 0 bases; nucleotides not matched to a gene: 12. This CDR3 comprises 19 residues. The CDR3 DNA sequence: TGTGCCAGCAGCTTACCCCCTACATCTAGCGGGGGATACCAAGAGACCCAGTACTTC. Translation gives CASSLPPTSSGGYQETQYF. Variable domain in full (rest from reference TRBV7-2 and TRBJ2-5): GAGVSQSPSNKVTEKGKDVELRCDPISGHTALYWYRQSLGQGLEFLIYFQGNSAPDKSGLPSDRFSAERTGGSVSTLTIQRTQQEDSAVYLCASSLPPTSSGGYQETQYFGPGTRLLVL.

The chain employs TRBV11-1 and TRBJ2-1, with a possible D match to TRBD2 (5 bases). This CDR3 contains 15 residues. Trimming left V 3 bases short and J 0 bases short, with 9 bases between. The germline gives CDR1 SGHAT, CDR2 FQDESV (reference sequence). The CDR3 loop reads CASSFTGNSYNEQFF. The CDR3 DNA is TGTGCCAGCAGCTTTACCGGGAACTCCTACAATGAGCAGTTCTTC.

The rearrangement joins TRBV5-1 to TRBJ1-6, with 9 positions matching TRBD1. Germline CDR1 is SGHRS and CDR2 is YFSETQ. This CDR3 has 18 residues. The V gene end was trimmed by 2 bases and the J gene end by 0 bases; junction bases not matched to a gene: 6. The CDR3 DNA reads as TGCGCCAGCAGCTTCCTTGGGACAGGGAGCTCCTATAATTCACCCCTCCACTTT. Translated, it gives CASSFLGTGSSYNSPLHF.

A word on this clone: Relative to the germline gene, one junction end is altered; a read error may explain this. The chain carries TRBV7-7 and TRBJ2-5, with 9 bases identical to TRBD1. Germline V CDR1 and CDR2: SSHAT, FNYEAQ (reference sequence). The CDR3 has 17 amino acids. In DNA, the CDR3 is TGTGCTAGCAGCTGGTCCCGGGACAGGGTCGGTAGGGAGACCCAGTACTTC. This gives the protein CASSWSRDRVGRETQYF.

The chain is built from TRBV3-1 (or the pseudogene TRBV3-2) and TRBJ2-2, with 10 nucleotides matching TRBD2. Looked up from germline, CDR1 is LGHDT and CDR2 is YNNKEL (reference sequence). The junction had 5 bases not matched to a gene; V was cut back by 4 bases and J by 0 bases. The CDR3 consists of 17 residues. CDR3: CASSLPGLATNTGELFF. CDR3 coding DNA: TGTGCCAGCAGCCTGCCGGGACTAGCGACGAACACCGGGGAGCTGTTTTTT.

The V call is TRBV6-5, the J call TRBJ1-3; D is uncertain. The CDR3 is 15 residues long. In germline, CDR1 is MNHEY, CDR2 SVGAGI. The V end lost 8 bases, the J end lost 8 bases, and 22 bases lay between the germline ends. This CDR3 is CASCNVLESGYTIYF. CDR3 nucleotide sequence: TGTGCCAGCTGTAACGTCCTCGAAAGTGGCTACACCATATATTTT.